A selection of T cell receptor beta chains follows, all from one sample in a study of cytomegalovirus exposure and HLA in healthy donors. Some clones are missing from TCRdb's copy, which holds only in-frame ones; the method was immunoSEQ multiplex PCR. The sample consists of roughly 130,000 clones, 80% of them appearing once. The specimen sequenced was PBMCs. These receptors all stem from a man aged 25-45 years in good health and CMV-seronegative. Both conserved end residues are part of each CDR3. The order of the fields is CDR3 DNA, CDR3 protein, J gene, clone size, D gene, V gene. The D gene is left open where the match is weak. Clone size, where shown, is once, few, many, or a class for clones that have expanded.

CDR3nt: TGTGCCAGTAGTATAGATCTGGAGGCCGGTACTTACAATGAGCAGTTCTTC
CDR3aa: CASSIDLEAGTYNEQFF
j_gene: TRBJ2-1
abundance: .
d_gene: .
v_gene: TRBV19

CDR3nt: TGCAGCGTTGAAAGTCCAGTCTTCGGACAGGAGGAGGAGCAGTACTTC
CDR3aa: CSVESPVFGQEEEQYF
j_gene: TRBJ2-7
abundance: once
d_gene: TRBD1
v_gene: TRBV29-1

CDR3nt: TGTGCAAGTCGCTGGGGAGCGGAGGACTACGAGCAGTACTTC
CDR3aa: CASRWGAEDYEQYF
j_gene: TRBJ2-7
abundance: .
d_gene: .
v_gene: TRBV12-2

CDR3nt: TGTGCCAGCAGCCAGGTACAGGGTTACCTCAATGAGCAGTTCTTC
CDR3aa: CASSQVQGYLNEQFF
j_gene: TRBJ2-1
abundance: .
d_gene: .
v_gene: TRBV14

CDR3nt: TGTGCCAGCAGCCTTTACGGACTAGCGGGATACAATGAGCAGTTCTTC
CDR3aa: CASSLYGLAGYNEQFF
j_gene: TRBJ2-1
abundance: .
d_gene: TRBD2
v_gene: TRBV13

CDR3nt: TGCGCCAGCAGCCTCGGGGGGGCGACAGATACGCAGTATTTT
CDR3aa: CASSLGGATDTQYF
j_gene: TRBJ2-3
abundance: .
d_gene: TRBD2
v_gene: TRBV5-1

CDR3nt: TGCGCCAGCGGGAGCTCCTACGAGCAGTACTTC
CDR3aa: CASGSSYEQYF
j_gene: TRBJ2-7
abundance: .
d_gene: .
v_gene: TRBV5-1

CDR3nt: TGCGCCAGCAGCTTGACGCCTGCGGGGGGTAATTCACCCCTCCACTTT
CDR3aa: CASSLTPAGGNSPLHF
j_gene: TRBJ1-6
abundance: .
d_gene: .
v_gene: TRBV5-1

CDR3nt: TGCGCCAGCAGCTTGGCAGGGAACTATGGCTACACCTTC
CDR3aa: CASSLAGNYGYTF
j_gene: TRBJ1-2
abundance: .
d_gene: .
v_gene: TRBV5-1

CDR3nt: TGTGCCAGCAGCCACCAACAGGGCGGTACTGAAGCTTTCTTT
CDR3aa: CASSHQQGGTEAFF
j_gene: TRBJ1-1
abundance: .
d_gene: .
v_gene: TRBV7-2

CDR3nt: TGTGCCAGCAGCGCGGACAGGGTCAAAGAGCAGTACTTC
CDR3aa: CASSADRVKEQYF
j_gene: TRBJ2-7
abundance: .
d_gene: TRBD1
v_gene: TRBV7-8

CDR3nt: TGCGCCAGCAGTGAGAACCCCGCGGGAAGGGGGCGGGATACGCAGTATTTT
CDR3aa: CASSENPAGRGRDTQYF
j_gene: TRBJ2-3
abundance: .
d_gene: .
v_gene: TRBV10-1

CDR3nt: TGCGCCAGCAGCTTGGGAAGGCGGGGGGGCACAGATACGCAGTATTTT
CDR3aa: CASSLGRRGGTDTQYF
j_gene: TRBJ2-3
abundance: .
d_gene: TRBD2
v_gene: TRBV5-1

CDR3nt: TGTGCCAGCAGAGACAGGAACTATGGCTACACCTTC
CDR3aa: CASRDRNYGYTF
j_gene: TRBJ1-2
abundance: .
d_gene: .
v_gene: TRBV27

CDR3nt: TGTGCCAGCAGGGGGGGTCAGCCCCAGCATTTT
CDR3aa: CASRGGQPQHF
j_gene: TRBJ1-5
abundance: .
d_gene: .
v_gene: TRBV28

CDR3nt: TGTGCCAGCAGCGGCGGGACGGATAATGAAAAACTGTTTTTT
CDR3aa: CASSGGTDNEKLFF
j_gene: TRBJ1-4
abundance: few
d_gene: .
v_gene: TRBV5-6

CDR3nt: TGCGCCAGCAGCTTAGAGGGAGCCGGGGCCAACGTCCTGACTTTC
CDR3aa: CASSLEGAGANVLTF
j_gene: TRBJ2-6
abundance: .
d_gene: .
v_gene: TRBV5-1

CDR3nt: TGTGCCAGCAGCTTGTTGTGGAGGGACACTGAAGCTTTCTTT
CDR3aa: CASSLLWRDTEAFF
j_gene: TRBJ1-1
abundance: .
d_gene: .
v_gene: TRBV5-5

CDR3nt: TGTGCCAGCAGTGCCTCAGGCTATGGCTACACCTTC
CDR3aa: CASSASGYGYTF
j_gene: TRBJ1-2
abundance: .
d_gene: .
v_gene: TRBV6-1

CDR3nt: TGTGCCACCAGCAGACTCAGGGGGCAATCCTCAGGGGAAAAACTGTTTTTT
CDR3aa: CATSRLRGQSSGEKLFF
j_gene: TRBJ1-4
abundance: .
d_gene: TRBD1
v_gene: TRBV15

CDR3nt: TGCAGTGCTAGGGGGACTTCTGGCTACACCTTC
CDR3aa: CSARGTSGYTF
j_gene: TRBJ1-2
abundance: .
d_gene: .
v_gene: TRBV20-1

CDR3nt: TGTGCCAGCAGGGAGAACTACGAGCAGTACTTC
CDR3aa: CASRENYEQYF
j_gene: TRBJ2-7
abundance: .
d_gene: .
v_gene: TRBV28

CDR3nt: TGTGCCAGCAGGACAGGGGGCAATTCACCCCTCCACTTT
CDR3aa: CASRTGGNSPLHF
j_gene: TRBJ1-6
abundance: .
d_gene: TRBD1
v_gene: TRBV25-1

CDR3nt: TGTGCCAGCAGCGTAGGTCCCGCGCGAGGGGGCGAGCAGTACTTC
CDR3aa: CASSVGPARGGEQYF
j_gene: TRBJ2-7
abundance: .
d_gene: .
v_gene: TRBV9

CDR3nt: TGTGCCAGCAGCCAGCTACTGGGACAGGGGAACGGGGAGCTGTTTTTT
CDR3aa: CASSQLLGQGNGELFF
j_gene: TRBJ2-2
abundance: .
d_gene: TRBD1
v_gene: TRBV7-8

CDR3nt: TGTGCCAGCATTCCACAGGGCCGCAATCAGCCCCAGCATTTT
CDR3aa: CASIPQGRNQPQHF
j_gene: TRBJ1-5
abundance: .
d_gene: .
v_gene: TRBV7-8

CDR3nt: TGCGCCAGTTCTCCCAACGGGATGTCCGGGGAGCTGTTTTTT
CDR3aa: CASSPNGMSGELFF
j_gene: TRBJ2-2
abundance: .
d_gene: .
v_gene: TRBV10-1

CDR3nt: TGCAGTGCTACTATCTTAAACATTCAGTACTTC
CDR3aa: CSATILNIQYF
j_gene: TRBJ2-4
abundance: .
d_gene: .
v_gene: TRBV20-1

CDR3nt: TGTGCCAGCACCACGGGACAGGGGATTTATGGCTACACCTTC
CDR3aa: CASTTGQGIYGYTF
j_gene: TRBJ1-2
abundance: .
d_gene: TRBD1
v_gene: TRBV7-2

CDR3nt: TGTGCCAGCAGTGAAGCTAGCGGGGGGCTCAATGAGCAGTTCTTC
CDR3aa: CASSEASGGLNEQFF
j_gene: TRBJ2-1
abundance: few
d_gene: TRBD2
v_gene: TRBV6-1

CDR3nt: TGCGCCAGCAGCCAAGATTCCGGAGGGGCAGGGGGGAAATCTAATGAAAAACTGTTTTTT
CDR3aa: CASSQDSGGAGGKSNEKLFF
j_gene: TRBJ1-4
abundance: .
d_gene: TRBD1
v_gene: TRBV4-3

CDR3nt: TGTGCCAGTAGTCCTAGCGGGGGGCCGGAGACCCAGTACTTC
CDR3aa: CASSPSGGPETQYF
j_gene: TRBJ2-5
abundance: .
d_gene: TRBD2
v_gene: TRBV19

CDR3nt: TGTGCCAGCTCCCGGGGTATGGTTTCAGAGACCCAGTACTTC
CDR3aa: CASSRGMVSETQYF
j_gene: TRBJ2-5
abundance: .
d_gene: .
v_gene: TRBV27

CDR3nt: TGCAGCGTTGGGCAAGATATTAGGACAGGGGAATCTGGCTACACCTTC
CDR3aa: CSVGQDIRTGESGYTF
j_gene: TRBJ1-2
abundance: .
d_gene: TRBD1
v_gene: TRBV29-1

CDR3nt: TGTGCCAGTAGGGAAGCGGGGTATCCAGATACGCAGTATTTT
CDR3aa: CASREAGYPDTQYF
j_gene: TRBJ2-3
abundance: .
d_gene: TRBD2
v_gene: TRBV19

CDR3nt: TGTGCCAGCAGCTCACACCGGGACAGGGGGCTGAGCGAGCAGTACTTC
CDR3aa: CASSSHRDRGLSEQYF
j_gene: TRBJ2-7
abundance: .
d_gene: TRBD1
v_gene: TRBV28

CDR3nt: TGTGCCAGCAGCGTCTTATCCGGGGAGCTGTTTTTT
CDR3aa: CASSVLSGELFF
j_gene: TRBJ2-2
abundance: .
d_gene: .
v_gene: TRBV5-4